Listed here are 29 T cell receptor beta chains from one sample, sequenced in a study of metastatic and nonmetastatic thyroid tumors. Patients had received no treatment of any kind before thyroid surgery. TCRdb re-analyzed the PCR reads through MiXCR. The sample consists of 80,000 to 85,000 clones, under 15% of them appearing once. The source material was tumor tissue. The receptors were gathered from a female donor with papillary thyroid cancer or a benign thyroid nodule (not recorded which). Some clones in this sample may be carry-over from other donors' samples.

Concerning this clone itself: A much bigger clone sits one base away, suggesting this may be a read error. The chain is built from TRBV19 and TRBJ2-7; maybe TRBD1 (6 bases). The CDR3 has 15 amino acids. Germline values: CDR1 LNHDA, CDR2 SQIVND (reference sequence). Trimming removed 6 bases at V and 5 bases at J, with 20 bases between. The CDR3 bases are TGTGCCAGTAGGCAAACAGGGTCTCCCTCGGACGAGCAGTACTTC. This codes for CASRQTGSPSDEQYF.

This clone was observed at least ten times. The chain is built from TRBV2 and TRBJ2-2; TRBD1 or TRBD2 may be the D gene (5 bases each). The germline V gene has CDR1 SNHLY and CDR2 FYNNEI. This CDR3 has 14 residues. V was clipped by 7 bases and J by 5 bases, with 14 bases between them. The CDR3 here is CASTAIWGTGELFF. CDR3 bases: TGTGCCAGCACCGCAATATGGGGGACCGGGGAGCTGTTTTTT.

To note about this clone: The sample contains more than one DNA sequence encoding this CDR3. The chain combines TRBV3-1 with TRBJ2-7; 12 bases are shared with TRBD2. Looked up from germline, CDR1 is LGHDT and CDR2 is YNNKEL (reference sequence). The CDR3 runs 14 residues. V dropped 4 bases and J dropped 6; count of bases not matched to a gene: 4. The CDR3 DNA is TGTGCCAGCAGCCCGACTAGCGGGAGTGGCGAGCAGTACTTC. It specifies CASSPTSGSGEQYF.

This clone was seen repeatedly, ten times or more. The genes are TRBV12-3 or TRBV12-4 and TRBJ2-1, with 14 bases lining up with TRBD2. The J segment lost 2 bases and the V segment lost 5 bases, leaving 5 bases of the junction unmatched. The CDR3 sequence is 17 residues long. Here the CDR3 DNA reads TGTGCCAGCAGTCATGGACTAGCGGGAGGCACCTACAATGAGCAGTTCTTC. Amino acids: CASSHGLAGGTYNEQFF.

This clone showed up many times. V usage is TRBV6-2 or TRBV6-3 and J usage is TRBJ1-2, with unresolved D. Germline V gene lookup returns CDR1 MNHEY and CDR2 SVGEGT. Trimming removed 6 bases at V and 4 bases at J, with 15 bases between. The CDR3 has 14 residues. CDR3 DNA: TGTGCCAGCAGCCCTATCTCGGGTTCCTATGGCTACACCTTC. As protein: CASSPISGSYGYTF.

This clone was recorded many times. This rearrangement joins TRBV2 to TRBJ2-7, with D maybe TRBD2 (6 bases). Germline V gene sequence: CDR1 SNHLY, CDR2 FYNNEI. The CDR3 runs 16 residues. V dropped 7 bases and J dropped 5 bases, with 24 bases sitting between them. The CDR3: CASMGTGAPPGNEQYF. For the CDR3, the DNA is TGTGCCAGCATGGGGACGGGAGCCCCCCCGGGGAACGAGCAGTACTTC.

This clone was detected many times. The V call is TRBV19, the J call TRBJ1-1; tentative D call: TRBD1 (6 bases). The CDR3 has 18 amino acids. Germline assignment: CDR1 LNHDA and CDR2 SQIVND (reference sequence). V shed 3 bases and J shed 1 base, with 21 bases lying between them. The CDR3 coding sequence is TGTGCCAGTAGTATCGGACCCCACAGGGCTAGTAGGAACACTGAAGCTTTCTTT. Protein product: CASSIGPHRASRNTEAFF.

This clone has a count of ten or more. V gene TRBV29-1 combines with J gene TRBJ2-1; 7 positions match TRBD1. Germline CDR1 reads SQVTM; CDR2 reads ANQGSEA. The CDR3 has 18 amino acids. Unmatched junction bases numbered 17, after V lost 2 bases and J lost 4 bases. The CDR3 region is CSVELDRYTFNPYNEQFF. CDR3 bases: TGCAGCGTTGAACTGGACAGGTACACCTTTAATCCGTACAATGAGCAGTTCTTC.

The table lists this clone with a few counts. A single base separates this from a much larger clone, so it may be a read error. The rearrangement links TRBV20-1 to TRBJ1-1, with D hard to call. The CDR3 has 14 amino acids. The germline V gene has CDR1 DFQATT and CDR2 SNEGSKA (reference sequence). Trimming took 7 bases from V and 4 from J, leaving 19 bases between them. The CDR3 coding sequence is TGCAGTGTATACCTTATGGGAAAGGGCACTGAAGCTTTCTTT. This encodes CSVYLMGKGTEAFF.

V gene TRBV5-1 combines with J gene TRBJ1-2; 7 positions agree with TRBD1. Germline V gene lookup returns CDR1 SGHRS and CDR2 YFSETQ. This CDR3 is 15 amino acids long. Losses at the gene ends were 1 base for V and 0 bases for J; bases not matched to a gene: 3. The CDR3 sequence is CASSLSGGANYGYTF. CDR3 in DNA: TGCGCCAGCAGCTTGTCAGGGGGAGCTAACTATGGCTACACCTTC.

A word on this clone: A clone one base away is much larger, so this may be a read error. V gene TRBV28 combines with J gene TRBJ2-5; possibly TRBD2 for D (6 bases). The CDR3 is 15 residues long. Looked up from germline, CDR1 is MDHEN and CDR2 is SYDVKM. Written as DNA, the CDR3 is TGTGACAGCAGTTTAAGATTCGGGGGCCAAGAGACCCAGTACTTC. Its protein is CDSSLRFGGQETQYF.

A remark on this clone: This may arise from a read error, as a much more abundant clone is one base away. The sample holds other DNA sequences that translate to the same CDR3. CDR3 sequence (DNA): TGCAGCGTCGAGACAGGGTCTAACTATGGCTACACCTTC. It yields the protein CSVETGSNYGYTF. This chain uses TRBV29-1 with TRBJ1-2; the match to TRBD1 covers 7 bases. The J segment lost 0 bases and the V segment lost 6 bases, leaving 4 bases of the junction unmatched. Per the germline V gene, CDR1 is SQVTM and CDR2 is ANQGSEA. This CDR3 comprises 13 residues. The whole variable domain, filled in from reference TRBV29-1 and TRBJ1-2, reads SAVISQKPSRDICQRGTSLTIQCQVDSQVTMMFWYRQQPGQSLTLIATANQGSEATYESGFVIDKFPISRPNLTFSTLTVSNMSPEDSSIYLCSVETGSNYGYTFGSGTRLTVV.

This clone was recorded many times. The CDR3 is CASAEGGAPDQPQHF. The CDR3 region has the DNA TGTGCCAGCGCCGAGGGGGGTGCGCCGGATCAGCCCCAGCATTTT. This rearrangement joins TRBV9 to TRBJ1-5; D perhaps matches TRBD1 (6 bases). In germline, CDR1 is SGDLS, CDR2 YYNGEE. Trimming took off 7 bases at V and 5 bases at J, with 19 bases between the two ends. This CDR3 has 15 residues. Drawing the rest from reference TRBV9 and TRBJ1-5, the complete variable domain is DSGVTQTPKHLITATGQRVTLRCSPRSGDLSVYWYQQSLDQGLQFLIQYYNGEERAKGNILERFSAQQFPDLHSELNLSSLELGDSALYFCASAEGGAPDQPQHFGDGTRLSIL.

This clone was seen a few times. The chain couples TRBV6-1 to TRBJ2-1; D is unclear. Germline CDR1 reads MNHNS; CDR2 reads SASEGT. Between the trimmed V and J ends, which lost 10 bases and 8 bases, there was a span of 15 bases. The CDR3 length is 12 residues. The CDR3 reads CAIIEQIHEQFF. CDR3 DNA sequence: TGTGCCATCATTGAACAGATCCATGAGCAGTTCTTC.

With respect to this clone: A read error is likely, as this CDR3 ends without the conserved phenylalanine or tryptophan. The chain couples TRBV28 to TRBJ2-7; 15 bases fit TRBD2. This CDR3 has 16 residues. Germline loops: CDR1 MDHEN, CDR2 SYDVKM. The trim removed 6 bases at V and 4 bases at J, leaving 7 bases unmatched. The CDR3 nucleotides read TGTGCCAGCAGGGGACTAGCGGGAGGTCCGGTGTACGAGCAGTACTCC. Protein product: CASRGLAGGPVYEQYS.

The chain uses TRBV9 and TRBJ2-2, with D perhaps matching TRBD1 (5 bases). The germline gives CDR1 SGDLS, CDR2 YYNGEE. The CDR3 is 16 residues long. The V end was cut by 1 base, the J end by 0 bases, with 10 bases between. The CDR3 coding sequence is TGTGCCAGCAGCGTACAGGGCTGTGCGAACACCGGGGAGCTGTTTTTT. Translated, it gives CASSVQGCANTGELFF.

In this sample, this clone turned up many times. This CDR3 is CASSPDRVRQPQHF. The CDR3 DNA reads as TGTGCCAGCAGCCCCGACAGGGTCAGGCAGCCCCAGCATTTT. The chain recombines TRBV2 with TRBJ1-5, with TRBD1 matching 7 bases. The ends lost 6 bases at V and 7 bases at J; junction bases unmatched: 9. Germline V gene lookup returns CDR1 SNHLY and CDR2 FYNNEI. CDR3 length equals 14 residues.

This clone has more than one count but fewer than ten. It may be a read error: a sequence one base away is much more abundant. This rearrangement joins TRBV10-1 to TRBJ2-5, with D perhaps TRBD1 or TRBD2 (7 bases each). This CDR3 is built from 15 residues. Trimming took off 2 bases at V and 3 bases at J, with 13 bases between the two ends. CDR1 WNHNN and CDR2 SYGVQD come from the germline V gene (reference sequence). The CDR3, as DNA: TGCGCCAGCAGTGAGGCCAGGGGGGGCAAAGAGACCCAGTACTTC. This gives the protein CASSEARGGKETQYF.

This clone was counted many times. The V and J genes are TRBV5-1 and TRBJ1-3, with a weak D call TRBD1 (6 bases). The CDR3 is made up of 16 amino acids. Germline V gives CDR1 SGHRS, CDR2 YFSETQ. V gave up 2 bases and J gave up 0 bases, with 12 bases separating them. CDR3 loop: CASSFGQGFSGNTIYF. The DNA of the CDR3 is TGCGCCAGCAGCTTCGGGCAGGGGTTCTCTGGAAACACCATATATTTT.

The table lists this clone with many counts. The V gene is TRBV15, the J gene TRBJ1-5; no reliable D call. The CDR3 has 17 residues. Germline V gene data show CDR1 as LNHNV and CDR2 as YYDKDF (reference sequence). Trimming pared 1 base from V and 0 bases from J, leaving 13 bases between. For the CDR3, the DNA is TGTGCCACCAGCAGAGCCGTCGGCGGATATAGCAATCAGCCCCAGCATTTT. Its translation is CATSRAVGGYSNQPQHF.

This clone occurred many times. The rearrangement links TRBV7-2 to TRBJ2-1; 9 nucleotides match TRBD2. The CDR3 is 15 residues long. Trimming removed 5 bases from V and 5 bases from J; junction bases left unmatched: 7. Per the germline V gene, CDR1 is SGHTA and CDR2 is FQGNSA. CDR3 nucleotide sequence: TGTGCCAGCAGCCCCCGGACTAGCGCCAACAATGAGCAGTTCTTC. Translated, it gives CASSPRTSANNEQFF. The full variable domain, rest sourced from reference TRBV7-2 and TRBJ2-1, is GAGVSQSPSNKVTEKGKDVELRCDPISGHTALYWYRQSLGQGLEFLIYFQGNSAPDKSGLPSDRFSAERTGGSVSTLTIQRTQQEDSAVYLCASSPRTSANNEQFFGPGTRLTVL.

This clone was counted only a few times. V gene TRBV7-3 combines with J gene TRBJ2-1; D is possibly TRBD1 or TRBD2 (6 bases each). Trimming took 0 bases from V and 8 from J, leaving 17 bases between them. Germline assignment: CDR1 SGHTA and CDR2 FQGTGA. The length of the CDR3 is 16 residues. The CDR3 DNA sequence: TGTGCCAGCAGCTTAACGGGGGGCCAAATTGGGGATGAGCAGTTCTTC. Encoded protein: CASSLTGGQIGDEQFF.

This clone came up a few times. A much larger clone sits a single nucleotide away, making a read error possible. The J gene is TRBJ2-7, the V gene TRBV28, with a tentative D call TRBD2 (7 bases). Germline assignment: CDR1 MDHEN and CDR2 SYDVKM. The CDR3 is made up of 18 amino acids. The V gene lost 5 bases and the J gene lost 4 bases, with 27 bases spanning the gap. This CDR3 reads CASSPSGRGFPLDYEQYF. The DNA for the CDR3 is TGTGCCAGCAGTCCCTCGGGGAGGGGGTTTCCCCTGGATTACGAGCAGTACTTC. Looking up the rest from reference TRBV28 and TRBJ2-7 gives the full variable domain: DVKVTQSSRYLVKRTGEKVFLECVQDMDHENMFWYRQDPGLGLRLIYFSYDVKMKEKGDIPEGYSVSREKKERFSLILESASTNQTSMYLCASSPSGRGFPLDYEQYFGPGTRLTVT.

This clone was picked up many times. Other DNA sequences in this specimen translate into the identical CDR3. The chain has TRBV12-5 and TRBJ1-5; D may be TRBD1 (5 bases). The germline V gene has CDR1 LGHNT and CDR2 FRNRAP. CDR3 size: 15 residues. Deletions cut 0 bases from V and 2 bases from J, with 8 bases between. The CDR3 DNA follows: TGTGCTAGTGGTTTGGTAGGGACTGGCAATCAGCCCCAGCATTTT. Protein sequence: CASGLVGTGNQPQHF.

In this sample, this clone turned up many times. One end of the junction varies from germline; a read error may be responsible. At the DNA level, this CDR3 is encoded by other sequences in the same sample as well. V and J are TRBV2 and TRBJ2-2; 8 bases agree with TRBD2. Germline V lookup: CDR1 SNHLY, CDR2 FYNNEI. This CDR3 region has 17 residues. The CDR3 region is CASSEWGLGGNTGELFF. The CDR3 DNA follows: TGTGCCAGCAGTGAATGGGGACTAGGGGGGAACACCGGGGAGTTGTTTTTT.

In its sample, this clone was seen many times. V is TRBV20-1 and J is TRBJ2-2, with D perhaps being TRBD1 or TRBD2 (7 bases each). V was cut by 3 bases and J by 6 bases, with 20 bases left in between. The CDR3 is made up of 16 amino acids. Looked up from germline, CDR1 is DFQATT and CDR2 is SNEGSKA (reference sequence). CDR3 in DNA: TGCAGTGCTAGGGTGGGAGGGGGCCGAGTCTCCGGGGAGCTGTTTTTT. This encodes CSARVGGGRVSGELFF.

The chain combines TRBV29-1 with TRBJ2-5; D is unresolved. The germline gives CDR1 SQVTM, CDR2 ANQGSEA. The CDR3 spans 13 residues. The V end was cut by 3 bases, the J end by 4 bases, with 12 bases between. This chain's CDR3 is CSVDLLLRETQYF. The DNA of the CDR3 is TGCAGCGTTGATTTACTACTGCGAGAGACCCAGTACTTC.

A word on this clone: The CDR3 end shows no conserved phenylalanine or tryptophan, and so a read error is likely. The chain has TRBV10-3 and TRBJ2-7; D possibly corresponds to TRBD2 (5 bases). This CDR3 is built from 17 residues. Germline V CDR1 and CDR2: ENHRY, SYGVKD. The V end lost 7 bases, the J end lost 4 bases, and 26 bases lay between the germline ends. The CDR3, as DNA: TGTGCCATCATCCCCAGGCAGCCCGGGAAACACTCTTACGAGCAGTACCTC. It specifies CAIIPRQPGKHSYEQYL.

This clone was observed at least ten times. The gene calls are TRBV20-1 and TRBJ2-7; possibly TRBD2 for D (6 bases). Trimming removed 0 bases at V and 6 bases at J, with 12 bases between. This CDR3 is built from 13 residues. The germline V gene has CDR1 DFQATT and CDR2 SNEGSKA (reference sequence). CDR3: CSARDSGTPEQYF. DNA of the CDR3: TGCAGTGCTAGAGACTCCGGGACTCCCGAGCAGTACTTC.